This T cell receptor beta chain was retrieved from a study of shared clonotypes between healthy human individuals. Study context: Three CD4 naive, three CD4 memory, two CD8 naive and one CD8 memory plate were used per donor. Study conclusions and caveats: Memory subsets generally showed smaller estimated richness than naive subsets did. Sampling involved blood alone; tissue repertoires likely differ.

As regards this clone: Antigen unknown.

The table came from immunoSEQ multiplex PCR; TCRdb's copy has only in-frame clones and leaves some out. The sample shows fewer than 800,000 clones, about 90% of them seen only once. The naive CD8 fraction comprised CD45RO-negative cells positively selected for CCR7 and excluded terminally differentiated effector memory CD45RA+ cells. Donors were healthy HIV-negative adults without recent acute infections or vaccinations. Sequenced material: naive CD8+ T cells sorted from blood. The receptor's source is a man aged 25 to 45 in good health.

The DNA of the CDR3 is TGTGCCAGCAGCAAGGGGGCATGCAATCAGCCCCAGCATTTT. Encoded protein: CASSKGACNQPQHF. The chain combines TRBV21-1 with TRBJ1-5; the listed D gene, TRBD1, was not tested against the DNA. TRBV21-1 is flagged as a pseudogene. The CDR3 length is 14 residues.